This passage covers 30 T cell receptor beta chains from one sample sequenced in a study of T cell responses to AZD1222 COVID-19 vaccine. Some clones are missing from TCRdb's copy, which holds only in-frame ones; the method was immunoSEQ multiplex PCR. The table has 150,000 to 200,000 clones, less than 95% seen once; the top ten hold around 1.3%. The sample consisted of peripheral blood, taken on day 0 of AZD1222 vaccination. Receptors were obtained from an adult in good health.

This chain joins TRBV15 and TRBJ1-1; 9 nucleotides match TRBD1. Losses at the gene ends were 3 bases for V and 8 bases for J; bases not matched to a gene: 7. The CDR3 has 14 residues. The germline V gene encodes CDR1 LNHNV and CDR2 YYDKDF (reference sequence). The CDR3 is CATSSLIQGAEAFF. The CDR3 DNA is TGTGCCACCAGCAGCTTGATACAGGGGGCAGAAGCTTTCTTT.

The rearrangement uses TRBV19 and TRBJ2-5, with TRBD2 matching over 12 bases. V lost 5 bases and J lost 5; bases outside the gene matches: 6. This CDR3 has 15 amino acids. Germline values: CDR1 LNHDA, CDR2 SQIVND (reference sequence). The CDR3 loop reads CASSPRLAGVETQYF. In DNA form, the CDR3 reads TGTGCCAGTAGTCCCCGACTAGCGGGAGTGGAGACCCAGTACTTC. Looking up the rest from reference TRBV19 and TRBJ2-5 gives the full variable domain: DGGITQSPKYLFRKEGQNVTLSCEQNLNHDAMYWYRQDPGQGLRLIYYSQIVNDFQKGDIAEGYSVSREKKESFPLTVTSAQKNPTAFYLCASSPRLAGVETQYFGPGTRLLVL.

This rearrangement joins TRBV7-9 to TRBJ2-1; 9 positions agree with TRBD1. The CDR3 sequence is 16 residues long. With 1 base clipped from V and 4 bases from J, the junction kept 5 bases outside the gene matches. CDR1 and CDR2 from the germline V gene are SEHNR and FQNEAQ (reference sequence). The CDR3 region has the DNA TGTGCCAGCAGCTTAGAGTGGGACAGGGTGTACAATGAGCAGTTCTTC. Amino acids: CASSLEWDRVYNEQFF.

This chain connects TRBV19 to TRBJ1-4, with D perhaps matching TRBD1 (5 bases). This CDR3 is 16 amino acids long. Germline V gives CDR1 LNHDA, CDR2 SQIVND (reference sequence). The V end lost 2 bases, the J end lost 0 bases, and 10 bases lay between the germline ends. In nucleotides, the CDR3 is TGTGCCAGTAGTATACTGGGGCCCGCAACTAATGAAAAACTGTTTTTT. Protein sequence: CASSILGPATNEKLFF.

This chain connects TRBV28 to TRBJ2-3; D is possibly TRBD2 (5 bases). Germline V gives CDR1 MDHEN, CDR2 SYDVKM. Trimming cost V 8 bases and J 1 base, with 10 bases left between them. There are 13 residues in the CDR3. This CDR3 reads CASGLQGTDTQYF. The CDR3 DNA is TGTGCCAGCGGACTCCAGGGCACAGATACGCAGTATTTT.

The chain has TRBV6-4 and TRBJ2-3, with D unclear. The CDR3 length is 14 residues. The ends were cut back, 0 bases at V and 1 base at J, with 5 bases in the middle. The germline V gene has CDR1 MRHNA and CDR2 SNTAGT. This CDR3 is CASSDSVGTDTQYF. Written as DNA, the CDR3 is TGTGCCAGCAGTGACTCTGTGGGCACAGATACGCAGTATTTT.

The chain carries TRBV11-3 and TRBJ2-3; D ambiguous. Germline V gene sequence: CDR1 SGHNT, CDR2 YENEEA. V was pared by 8 bases and J by 1 base, with 7 bases between. The CDR3 has 12 residues. CDR3 sequence (DNA): TGTGCCAGCTCTGGAGGCACAGATACGCAGTATTTT. Encoded protein: CASSGGTDTQYF.

The rearrangement joins TRBV4-1 to TRBJ1-1; no firm D call. Germline-derived CDR1 and CDR2 are MGHRA and YSYEKL. The CDR3 sequence is 14 residues long. The V end lost 0 bases, the J end lost 0 bases, and 5 bases lay between the germline ends. The chain's CDR3 is CASSQDIVNTEAFF. The CDR3 DNA sequence: TGCGCCAGCAGCCAAGATATCGTGAACACTGAAGCTTTCTTT.

The V and J genes are TRBV7-6 and TRBJ2-3; D call uncertain. The CDR3 covers 17 residues. The germline V gene has CDR1 SGHVS and CDR2 FNYEAQ. Trimming cost V 3 bases and J 1 base, with 17 bases left between them. CDR3 residues: CASSFYIAPRGTDTQYF. The CDR3 DNA reads TGTGCCAGCAGCTTCTATATCGCCCCACGGGGCACAGATACGCAGTATTTT.

The chain links TRBV6-1 to TRBJ2-1; the D gene is possibly TRBD2 (6 bases). CDR1 is MNHNS and CDR2 is SASEGT in the germline V gene. The CDR3 sequence is 15 residues long. The ends were cut back, 5 bases at V and 3 bases at J, with 14 bases in the middle. The CDR3 bases are TGTGCCAGCAGTCCCCTGTCGGGACTCTACAATGAGCAGTTCTTC. Amino acid sequence: CASSPLSGLYNEQFF.

The chain employs TRBV2 and TRBJ2-3; 10 bases are a match to TRBD2. After removal of 6 bases from V and 1 base from J, the junction contained 4 bases not matched to a gene. The CDR3 is made up of 15 amino acids. Per the germline V gene, CDR1 is SNHLY and CDR2 is FYNNEI. The DNA for the CDR3 is TGTGCCAGCAGGGGAGCGGGAGGGGGCACAGATACGCAGTATTTT. Its protein product is CASRGAGGGTDTQYF.

The chain couples TRBV2 to TRBJ1-5; 12 bases are a match to TRBD1. The CDR3 contains 15 residues. Germline CDR1 is SNHLY and CDR2 is FYNNEI. The V gene end was trimmed by 4 bases and the J gene end by 5 bases; junction bases not matched to a gene: 3. CDR3 nucleotides: TGTGCCAGCAGTGCCGGGACAGGGGGCTATCAGCCCCAGCATTTT. Its translation: CASSAGTGGYQPQHF.

This clone was counted a single time. The rearrangement uses TRBV6-1 and TRBJ1-2; possible D gene TRBD1, 5 bases. Germline V lookup: CDR1 MNHNS, CDR2 SASEGT. There are 16 residues in the CDR3. The V gene lost 0 bases and the J gene lost 4 bases, with 15 bases spanning the gap. The CDR3 loop is CASSEALWGEAYGYTF. CDR3 nucleotides: TGTGCCAGCAGTGAAGCGCTTTGGGGCGAGGCCTATGGCTACACCTTC.

The V gene is TRBV7-2, the J gene TRBJ2-3; 8 nucleotides align to TRBD2. The CDR3 is made up of 15 amino acids. V was pared by 5 bases and J by 5 bases, with 9 bases of the junction left unmatched. Germline assignment: CDR1 SGHTA and CDR2 FQGNSA. Here the CDR3 reads CASSPTLGGGDTQYF. The CDR3 DNA reads as TGTGCCAGCAGCCCGACCCTCGGGGGGGGAGATACGCAGTATTTT.

This clone was found once. The V and J genes are TRBV19 and TRBJ1-3, with no clear D. CDR1 LNHDA and CDR2 SQIVND come from the germline V gene (reference sequence). Trimming stripped 2 bases from V and 3 bases from J, with 8 bases between. This CDR3 is built from 14 residues. The CDR3 loop reads CASSISVYGNTIYF. CDR3 sequence (DNA): TGTGCCAGTAGTATAAGCGTGTATGGAAACACCATATATTTT.

The genes are TRBV7-8 and TRBJ1-1; possible D gene TRBD1, 5 bases. V lost 5 bases, J lost 5 bases, and 21 bases lay in between. This CDR3 contains 16 residues. Germline assignment: CDR1 SGHVS and CDR2 FQNEAQ. The DNA of the CDR3 is TGTGCCAGCAGCCCCAGCACGGAAGGGGCGAGGACTGAAGCTTTCTTT. It encodes CASSPSTEGARTEAFF.

This chain links TRBV9 with TRBJ2-7; unclear D gene. The germline V gene has CDR1 SGDLS and CDR2 YYNGEE. CDR3 length: 15 residues. Trimming pared 0 bases from V and 0 bases from J, leaving 10 bases between. CDR3 sequence: CASSVEAQSSYEQYF. The CDR3 DNA reads TGTGCCAGCAGCGTAGAGGCACAAAGCTCCTACGAGCAGTACTTC.

The genes are TRBV5-1 and TRBJ2-3; TRBD2 might be the D (6 bases). CDR1 and CDR2 from the germline V gene are SGHRS and YFSETQ. The V end lost 2 bases, the J end lost 1 base, and 14 bases lay between the germline ends. The CDR3 runs to 16 residues. CDR3 residues: CASSFGVSSGTDTQYF. The CDR3 DNA follows: TGCGCCAGCAGCTTTGGTGTGTCTAGCGGCACAGATACGCAGTATTTT.

CDR3 sequence (DNA): TGTGCCAGCAGTCCCCCAGCCTACATGAACACTGAAGCTTTCTTT. This translates into CASSPPAYMNTEAFF. This chain links TRBV28 with TRBJ1-1; D remains ambiguous. CDR1 is MDHEN and CDR2 is SYDVKM in the germline V gene. The CDR3 sequence is 15 residues long. V was trimmed by 5 bases and J by 0 bases, leaving 13 bases between them. The full variable domain, its missing parts supplied by reference TRBV28 and TRBJ1-1, is DVKVTQSSRYLVKRTGEKVFLECVQDMDHENMFWYRQDPGLGLRLIYFSYDVKMKEKGDIPEGYSVSREKKERFSLILESASTNQTSMYLCASSPPAYMNTEAFFGQGTRLTVV.

V and J are TRBV9 and TRBJ2-2, with D tentatively TRBD1 (5 bases). The CDR3 is made up of 15 amino acids. V dropped 4 bases and J dropped 5 bases, with 15 bases sitting between them. The germline V gene has CDR1 SGDLS and CDR2 YYNGEE. DNA of the CDR3: TGTGCCAGCAGCTTTCTCCAGGGTTCAACCGGGGAGCTGTTTTTT. This encodes CASSFLQGSTGELFF. Full variable domain (outside the CDR3, taken from reference TRBV9 and TRBJ2-2): DSGVTQTPKHLITATGQRVTLRCSPRSGDLSVYWYQQSLDQGLQFLIQYYNGEERAKGNILERFSAQQFPDLHSELNLSSLELGDSALYFCASSFLQGSTGELFFGEGSRLTVL.

The chain recombines TRBV30 with TRBJ1-5, with 9 bases that match TRBD1. The J segment lost 6 bases and the V segment lost 5 bases, leaving 11 bases of the junction unmatched. Germline V lookup: CDR1 GTSNPN, CDR2 SVGIG (reference sequence). The CDR3 sequence is 15 residues long. The CDR3 region is CAWDPGQGVRQPQHF. DNA of the CDR3: TGTGCCTGGGATCCGGGACAGGGTGTCCGTCAGCCCCAGCATTTT. Supplemented by reference TRBV30 and TRBJ1-5, the full variable domain reads SQTIHQWPATLVQPVGSPLSLECTVEGTSNPNLYWYRQAAGRGLQLLFYSVGIGQISSEVPQNLSASRPQDRQFILSSKKLLLSDSGFYLCAWDPGQGVRQPQHFGDGTRLSIL.

The chain links TRBV19 to TRBJ2-7; TRBD2 matches at 7 bases. J lost 5 bases, V lost 6 bases, and 13 bases had no gene match. Germline V gene lookup returns CDR1 LNHDA and CDR2 SQIVND (reference sequence). The CDR3 covers 15 residues. The CDR3 nucleotides are TGTGCCAGTAGCTTGACTAGCTCGACCTTCGACGAGCAGTACTTC. Translated, it gives CASSLTSSTFDEQYF.

This chain uses TRBV7-2 with TRBJ2-1, with TRBD2 as a possible D gene (6 bases). Trimming removed 1 base from V and 13 bases from J, with 14 bases in between. The V gene's germline CDR1 is SGHTA and CDR2 FQGNSA. The CDR3 length is 13 residues. The CDR3: CASSLGGRERQFF. CDR3 DNA sequence: TGTGCCAGCAGCTTAGGGGGTCGGGAGCGTCAGTTCTTC.

The chain combines TRBV29-1 with TRBJ2-7, with D possibly being TRBD2 (7 bases). This CDR3 has 13 amino acids. V shed 1 base and J shed 6 bases, with 13 bases lying between them. Germline assignment: CDR1 SQVTM and CDR2 ANQGSEA. CDR3 sequence reads: CSVEGGGSGEQYF. CDR3 DNA: TGCAGCGTTGAAGGGGGGGGCTCGGGCGAGCAGTACTTC.

The V and J genes are TRBV7-3 and TRBJ2-5, with 7 positions matching TRBD2. The ends lost 2 bases at V and 2 bases at J; junction bases unmatched: 8. This CDR3 has 16 residues. The germline gives CDR1 SGHTA, CDR2 FQGTGA. CDR3 loop: CASSLGGGSGQETQYF. The CDR3 nucleotides read TGTGCCAGCAGCTTAGGTGGCGGGAGTGGTCAAGAGACCCAGTACTTC.

The chain uses TRBV28 and TRBJ1-3; tentatively, D is TRBD1 (5 bases). This CDR3 is 14 amino acids long. CDR1 is MDHEN and CDR2 is SYDVKM in the germline V gene. V was pared by 8 bases and J by 4 bases, with 15 bases between. The CDR3 nucleotides are TGTGCCAGCGGGTTCGGGGGGGGAGGAAACACCATATATTTT. Encoded protein: CASGFGGGGNTIYF.

The chain is built from TRBV7-2 and TRBJ2-1; possible D gene TRBD1, 5 bases. This CDR3 comprises 15 residues. Between the trimmed V and J ends, which lost 0 bases and 6 bases, there was a span of 12 bases. CDR1 is SGHTA and CDR2 is FQGNSA in the germline V gene. Here the CDR3 DNA reads TGTGCCAGCAGCTTAGCGCAGGGTCTTAGCAATGAGCAGTTCTTC. Amino acids: CASSLAQGLSNEQFF.

The genes are TRBV6-5 and TRBJ1-2; 7 positions match TRBD1. V lost 2 bases, J lost 5 bases, and 5 bases stayed unmatched. CDR3 length: 14 amino acids. CDR1 MNHEY and CDR2 SVGAGI come from the germline V gene. The CDR3 DNA reads TGTGCCAGCAGTTACGGACAGGTCGGATATGGCTACACCTTC. This gives the protein CASSYGQVGYGYTF.

This chain connects TRBV12-3 or TRBV12-4 to TRBJ1-4; D possibly corresponds to TRBD1 (6 bases). There are 13 residues in the CDR3. The V gene lost 8 bases and the J gene lost 8 bases, with 15 bases spanning the gap. The CDR3: CASRSMQGEKLFF. CDR3 nucleotide sequence: TGTGCCAGCCGCTCGATGCAGGGGGAAAAACTGTTTTTT.

The CDR3, as DNA: TGTGCCAGTAGTAAGCGAAAGATGAACACTGAAGCTTTCTTT. Its translation: CASSKRKMNTEAFF. The chain couples TRBV19 to TRBJ1-1; D gene ambiguous. Germline V gives CDR1 LNHDA, CDR2 SQIVND (reference sequence). Trimming pared 4 bases from V and 0 bases from J, leaving 9 bases between. The CDR3 is 14 residues long.